This entry is about one T cell receptor beta chain. Antigen unknown. Clones were sequenced by immunoSEQ multiplex PCR, and TCRdb holds only the in-frame ones, with some missing. The table lists around 45,000 clones, roughly 87% of them singletons, with 0.35% in the top ten. This record belongs to a study of siplizumab effects on memory and regulatory T cells. Study-level results: Siplizumab significantly decreased alloreactive sequences from unstimulated CD4+ memory cells. Proliferating CD4+ or CD8+ clones, roughly 80-96% of them, lacked an assignable naive or memory phenotype.

V lost 5 bases to trimming and J lost 4 bases; unmatched junction nucleotides: 6. Germline loops: CDR1 MNHEY, CDR2 SMNVEV (reference sequence). This CDR3 region has 14 residues. The V gene is TRBV27, the J gene TRBJ2-7, with 9 positions matching TRBD1. This sequence was found in a human donor in good health. The sequenced sample consisted of naive CD8+ T cells sorted from blood. For the CDR3, the DNA is TGTGCCAGCAGTCTCGGACAGGGGTTTTACGAGCAGTACTTC. Protein: CASSLGQGFYEQYF.